The clone carrying this T cell receptor beta chain was seen repeatedly, ten times or more. Its antigen is undetermined. The V and J ends lost 3 bases and 3 bases, in that order; junction bases with no gene match: 14. CDR1 and CDR2 from the germline V gene are SGHTA and FQGNSA. The CDR3 spans 18 residues. These data belong to a study of post-analysis software for immune sequencing data. Study results and limitations: TRBV5-6, TRBV5-1 and TRBV20-1 belonged to a set of roughly 5 TRBV segments that were more frequent in patients than controls.

Libraries were made from TCR beta cDNA, and they carried unique molecular identifiers. TCRdb recomputed calls from the PCR reads with MiXCR, one row per CDR3 protein. The top ten hold under 5.5% of the sample, which has some 260,000 distinct CDR3 sequences, 36% seen once. The chain has TRBV7-2 and TRBJ2-1; TRBD2 matches 7 bases. This sequence originates from a girl under 18 with multiple sclerosis. Sequencing was done on a sample of blood. The CDR3 nucleotides are TGTGCCAGCAGCTTGGGGACTACAATAACACTTGACTACAATGAGCAGTTCTTC. It codes for CASSLGTTITLDYNEQFF. Variable domain in full (rest from reference TRBV7-2 and TRBJ2-1): GAGVSQSPSNKVTEKGKDVELRCDPISGHTALYWYRQSLGQGLEFLIYFQGNSAPDKSGLPSDRFSAERTGGSVSTLTIQRTQQEDSAVYLCASSLGTTITLDYNEQFFGPGTRLTVL.